A selection of T cell receptor beta chains follows, all from one sample in a study of metastatic and nonmetastatic thyroid tumors. TCRdb re-called clones via MiXCR from the PCR reads. The sample shows roughly 32,000 clones, roughly 18% of them seen only once. Sample: blood. The receptors originated from a female donor with papillary thyroid cancer or a benign thyroid nodule (not recorded which). Some clones in this sample may be carry-over from other donors' samples. CDR3s include the opening cysteine and the closing phenylalanine or tryptophan. The D gene is left open where the match is weak. Size tells how often a clone was seen (once, few, many) or the class of an expanded clone, and some rows leave it out.

V gene	J gene	clone size	D gene	CDR3 protein	CDR3 DNA
TRBV11-2	TRBJ2-5	many	NA	CASSLGQQETQYF	TGTGCCAGCAGCTTGGGGCAGCAAGAGACCCAGTACTTC
TRBV7-9	TRBJ2-2	once	TRBD1	CARSATGGNGELFF	TGTGCCAGAAGCGCGACAGGGGGCAACGGGGAGCTGTTTTTT
TRBV11-3	TRBJ2-7	many	NA	CASSLAMGQIEQYF	TGTGCCAGCAGCTTAGCCATGGGACAAATAGAGCAGTACTTC
TRBV7-6	TRBJ2-7	NA	TRBD1	CASSLEGTVNEQYF	TGTGCCAGCAGCTTAGAGGGGACAGTAAACGAGCAGTACTTC
TRBV27	TRBJ1-4	many	TRBD1	CASGSWDRVYEKLFF	TGTGCCAGCGGGTCATGGGACAGGGTTTATGAAAAACTGTTTTTT
TRBV5-1	TRBJ1-2	many	TRBD1	CASSQGQGGGYTF	TGCGCCAGCAGCCAGGGACAGGGAGGAGGCTACACCTTC
TRBV20-1	TRBJ2-1	NA	TRBD2	CSARDSGNEGTQQFF	TGCAGTGCTAGAGATAGCGGGAACGAGGGAACCCAGCAGTTCTTC
TRBV4-3	TRBJ1-5	NA	NA	CASSQAIYSNQPQHF	TGCGCCAGCAGCCAGGCCATATATAGCAATCAGCCCCAGCATTTT
TRBV20-1	TRBJ1-5	NA	TRBD1	CSARGRGKDQPQHF	TGCAGTGCTAGAGGCAGGGGGAAGGATCAGCCCCAGCATTTT
TRBV20-1	TRBJ2-5	NA	NA	CSARGLSSLETQYF	TGCAGTGCTAGAGGACTATCGTCGTTAGAGACCCAGTACTTC
TRBV12-3/TRBV12-4	TRBJ1-1	medium-sized	NA	CASRNRALHTEAFF	TGTGCCAGCAGGAACCGGGCCCTACACACTGAAGCTTTCTTT
TRBV18	TRBJ1-5	many	TRBD1	CASSLRQGLNQPQHF	TGTGCCAGCTCACTGAGACAGGGCCTAAATCAGCCCCAGCATTTT
TRBV11-2	TRBJ2-7	many	TRBD2	CASSPPGLLKSYEQYF	TGTGCCAGCAGCCCTCCGGGACTACTAAAATCCTACGAGCAGTACTTC
TRBV27	TRBJ2-6	few	NA	CASSLYGSGANVLTF	TGTGCCAGCAGTTTATACGGATCTGGGGCCAACGTCCTGACTTTC
TRBV7-3	TRBJ2-1	NA	NA	CASSYYGLRGDEQFF	TGTGCCAGCAGCTACTACGGACTCCGAGGGGATGAGCAGTTCTTC
TRBV6-2/TRBV6-3	TRBJ2-3	NA	NA	CASCLRLPTDTQYF	TGTGCCAGTTGTCTTAGGCTTCCCACAGATACGCAGTATTTT
TRBV30	TRBJ1-2	many	TRBD1	CAWSVRGQGGVYGYTF	TGTGCCTGGAGTGTAAGGGGGCAAGGCGGTGTCTATGGCTACACCTTC
TRBV6-5	TRBJ1-5	NA	NA	CASSYSYSVNSNQPQNF	TGTGCCAGCAGTTACTCCTACAGCGTTAATAGCAATCAGCCACAGAATTTT
TRBV2	TRBJ1-2	medium-sized	NA	CASRYGMIYGYTF	TGTGCCAGCAGGTACGGAATGATCTATGGCTACACCTTC
TRBV3-1	TRBJ1-1	many	NA	CASNQQFGQPLF	TGTGCCAGCAACCAACAATTCGGACAGCCCCTCTTT
TRBV11-3	TRBJ2-2	many	NA	CASSPLGAGELFF	TGTGCCAGCAGCCCTTTGGGTGCCGGGGAGCTGTTTTTT
TRBV12-3/TRBV12-4	TRBJ1-5	many	NA	CASTPDGRGQPQHF	TGTGCCAGCACCCCTGACGGGAGGGGTCAGCCCCAGCATTTT
TRBV20-1	TRBJ1-5	NA	NA	CSARQAPNQPQHF	TGCAGTGCTAGACAGGCGCCTAATCAGCCCCAGCATTTT
TRBV7-2	TRBJ1-4	many	NA	CASSSIGGTNEKLFF	TGTGCCAGCAGCTCCATTGGGGGGACTAATGAAAAACTGTTTTTT
TRBV19	TRBJ1-3	few	NA	CANRLTNSGNTIYF	TGTGCCAATAGATTGACCAACTCTGGAAACACCATATATTTT
TRBV15	TRBJ1-4	NA	NA	CATSRDPGEKLFF	TGTGCCACCAGCAGAGATCCGGGCGAAAAACTGTTTTTT
TRBV6-1	TRBJ2-1	few	NA	CARRDTCNEQFF	TGTGCCAGAAGGGACACCTGCAATGAGCAGTTCTTC
TRBV5-1	TRBJ2-1	many	TRBD2	CASSSRAGLAGRNGNEQFF	TGCGCCAGCAGCTCACGAGCCGGACTAGCGGGCCGGAACGGGAATGAGCAGTTCTTC
TRBV20-1	TRBJ2-1	many	TRBD2	CSAPPGLAGGFNEQFF	TGCAGTGCCCCCCCGGGACTAGCGGGAGGGTTCAATGAGCAGTTCTTC
TRBV18	TRBJ1-6	many	TRBD1	CASSPTPGQEIVSYNSPLHF	TGTGCCAGCTCACCTACTCCGGGACAGGAGATTGTCTCCTATAATTCACCCCTCCACTTT
TRBV6-1	TRBJ2-3	many	NA	CASTRGRGSDTQYF	TGTGCCAGCACTAGAGGTAGGGGTTCCGATACGCAGTATTTT
TRBV6-1	TRBJ1-3	NA	NA	CASRQYRNTIYF	TGTGCCAGCAGGCAGTACCGAAACACCATATATTTT
TRBV5-8	TRBJ2-3	few	NA	CASSLAGRAGDTQYF	TGTGCCAGCAGCTTGGCAGGCAGGGCAGGAGATACGCAGTATTTT
TRBV6-5	TRBJ1-5	many	NA	CASSHPKGHGFRYQPQHF	TGTGCCAGCAGCCACCCAAAGGGACACGGGTTCAGGTATCAGCCCCAGCATTTT
TRBV11-3	TRBJ1-1	many	NA	CASSKRGDTEAFF	TGTGCCAGCAGTAAGAGGGGGGACACTGAAGCTTTCTTT
TRBV20-1	TRBJ2-3	many	TRBD1	CSALNPGQGPDTQYF	TGCAGTGCTTTGAATCCGGGACAGGGCCCAGATACGCAGTATTTT
TRBV27	TRBJ1-6	many	NA	CASRKKETAYNSPLHF	TGTGCCAGCAGGAAAAAAGAAACGGCCTATAATTCACCCCTCCACTTT
TRBV10-3	TRBJ1-2	many	NA	CAISESRGIYGYTF	TGTGCCATCAGTGAGTCGAGGGGAATCTATGGCTACACCTTC
TRBV7-2	TRBJ2-3	many	TRBD2	CASSFGLRAGGRLGTQYF	TGTGCCAGCAGCTTCGGGTTGCGGGCGGGGGGGCGGTTGGGTACGCAGTATTTT
TRBV28	TRBJ1-2	many	NA	CASSLFPRGRWYGYTF	TGTGCCAGCAGTTTATTCCCTCGGGGGCGCTGGTATGGCTACACCTTC
TRBV7-9	TRBJ2-7	many	NA	CASSPWGSYEQYF	TGTGCCAGCAGCCCCTGGGGCTCCTACGAGCAGTACTTC
TRBV4-2	TRBJ1-4	NA	NA	CASSPRAQTNEKLFF	TGTGCCAGCAGCCCCCGGGCGCAAACTAATGAAAAACTGTTTTTT
TRBV6-1	TRBJ1-5	NA	NA	CASSELGSNQPQHF	TGTGCCAGCAGTGAATTGGGGAGCAATCAGCCCCAGCATTTT
TRBV30	TRBJ1-1	many	NA	CAWSVVGATEAFF	TGTGCCTGGAGTGTCGTGGGAGCCACTGAAGCTTTCTTT
TRBV27	TRBJ1-1	medium-sized	TRBD1	CASSLSTKAGGLNTEAFF	TGTGCCAGCAGTTTATCGACGAAGGCAGGGGGTTTGAACACTGAAGCTTTCTTT
TRBV12-3/TRBV12-4	TRBJ1-1	few	NA	CASSAPGHPNTEAFF	TGTGCCAGCAGCGCCCCCGGACATCCGAACACTGAAGCTTTCTTT
TRBV11-2	TRBJ2-1	once	NA	CASSLVLSNSRFF	TGTGCCAGCAGCTTGGTACTATCGAACTCCCGGTTCTTC
TRBV5-1	TRBJ2-6	many	NA	CASSLGWARDPSGANVLTF	TGCGCCAGCAGCTTAGGGTGGGCGAGGGACCCGTCTGGGGCCAACGTCCTGACTTTC
TRBV19	TRBJ1-5	medium-sized	NA	CASSIGRSGNQPQHF	TGTGCCAGTAGTATAGGGAGGAGCGGCAATCAGCCCCAGCATTTT
TRBV27	TRBJ2-1	NA	NA	CASSLSGGDNEQLF	TGTGCCAGCAGTTTATCGGGGGGAGACAATGAGCAGTTATTC
TRBV5-8	TRBJ2-5	many	NA	CASSLGGAEETQYF	TGTGCCAGCAGCTTGGGTGGGGCAGAAGAGACCCAGTACTTC
TRBV11-2	TRBJ2-1	NA	NA	CASSYVGGAGNEQFF	TGTGCCAGCAGCTACGTGGGGGGGGCAGGGAATGAGCAGTTCTTC
TRBV5-1	TRBJ1-6	many	NA	CASSPGTGTGLWNSPLHF	TGCGCCAGCAGCCCCGGAACCGGGACCGGTCTGTGGAATTCACCCCTCCACTTT
TRBV6-1	TRBJ2-2	few	TRBD1	CASTWAGQGRTVELFF	TGTGCCAGCACGTGGGCAGGACAGGGACGCACCGTGGAGCTGTTTTTT
TRBV2	TRBJ2-3	many	NA	CAIPSGVGTDTQYF	TGTGCCATCCCCTCGGGGGTAGGGACAGATACGCAGTATTTT
TRBV24-1	TRBJ2-1	NA	TRBD2	CATSYPASGRVAGEQFF	TGTGCAACCAGTTATCCTGCTAGCGGGAGGGTCGCGGGCGAGCAGTTCTTC
TRBV20-1	TRBJ1-1	many	NA	CSAEPTVNTEAFF	TGCAGTGCCGAACCAACAGTGAACACTGAAGCTTTCTTT
TRBV19	TRBJ1-2	many	NA	CASSMENYGYTF	TGTGCCAGTAGTATGGAGAACTATGGCTACACCTTC